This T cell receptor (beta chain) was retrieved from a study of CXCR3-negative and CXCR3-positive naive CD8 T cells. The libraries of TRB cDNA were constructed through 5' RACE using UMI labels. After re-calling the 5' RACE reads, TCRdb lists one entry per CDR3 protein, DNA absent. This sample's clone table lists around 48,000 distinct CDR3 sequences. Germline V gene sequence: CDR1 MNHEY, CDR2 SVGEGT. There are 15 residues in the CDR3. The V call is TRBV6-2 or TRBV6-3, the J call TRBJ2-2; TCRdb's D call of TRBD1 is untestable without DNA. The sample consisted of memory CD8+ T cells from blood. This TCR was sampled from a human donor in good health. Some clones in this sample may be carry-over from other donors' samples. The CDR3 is CASQGQTSNTGELFF.